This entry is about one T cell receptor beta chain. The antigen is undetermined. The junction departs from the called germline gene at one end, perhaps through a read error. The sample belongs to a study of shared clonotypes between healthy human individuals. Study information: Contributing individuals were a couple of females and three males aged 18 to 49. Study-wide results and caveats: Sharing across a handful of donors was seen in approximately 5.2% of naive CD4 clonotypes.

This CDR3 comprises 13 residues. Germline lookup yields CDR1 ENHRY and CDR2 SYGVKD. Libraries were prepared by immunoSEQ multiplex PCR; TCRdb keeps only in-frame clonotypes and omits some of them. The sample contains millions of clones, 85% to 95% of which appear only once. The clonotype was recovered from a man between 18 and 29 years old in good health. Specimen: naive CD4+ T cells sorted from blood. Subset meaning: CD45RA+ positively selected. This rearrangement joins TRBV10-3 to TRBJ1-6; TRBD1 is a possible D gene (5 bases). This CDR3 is CASSGTTNSPLHF. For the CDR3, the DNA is TGTGCCAGCAGTGGGACGACTAATTCACCCCTCCACTTT.